Listed below are T cell receptor beta chains from one sample, sequenced in a study of metastatic and nonmetastatic thyroid tumors. TCRdb re-called clones via MiXCR from the PCR reads. The table records 20,000 to 25,000 clones, roughly a sixth of them present only once. Sequencing used tumor tissue. The receptors here all came from a female donor with papillary thyroid cancer or a benign thyroid nodule (not recorded which). Some clones in this sample may be carry-over from other donors' samples. Both conserved end residues are part of each CDR3. A D gene is named only where the DNA matches it firmly. Rows may omit the clone size; those that give it use once, few, many or a size class.

clone size | J gene | V gene | D gene | CDR3 DNA | CDR3 protein
many | TRBJ2-5 | TRBV7-6 | - | TGTGCCAGCAGCCCGCCGGCCCAAGAGACCCAGTACTTC | CASSPPAQETQYF
medium-sized | TRBJ2-7 | TRBV7-9 | TRBD1 | TGTGCCAGCAGCCGCGAGGGGGCCGACTACGAGCAGTACTTC | CASSREGADYEQYF
- | TRBJ1-6 | TRBV2 | - | TGTGCCAGCAGCCGGACATTAAGCTCCTATAATTCACCCCTCCACTTT | CASSRTLSSYNSPLHF
many | TRBJ2-2 | TRBV24-1 | - | TGTGCCACCAGTGATTCTCGGAACACCGGGGAGCTGTTTTTT | CATSDSRNTGELFF
many | TRBJ2-1 | TRBV5-6 | TRBD1 | TGTGCCAGCAGCCCCGGGACAGCCTACAATGAGCAGTTCTTC | CASSPGTAYNEQFF
- | TRBJ2-7 | TRBV4-1 | - | TGCGCCAGCAGCCAGAGGGGGTGCTCATCCTACGAGCAGTACTTC | CASSQRGCSSYEQYF
many | TRBJ1-5 | TRBV2 | - | TGTGCCAGCAGTCCTTCTAGCAATCAGCCCCAGCATTTT | CASSPSSNQPQHF
many | TRBJ1-5 | TRBV30 | TRBD1 | TGTGCCTGGAGGGGTACAGGGGGCGCTCAGCCCCAGCATTTT | CAWRGTGGAQPQHF
many | TRBJ2-5 | TRBV5-1 | TRBD2 | TGCGCCAGCAGCTTGGTGCCTAGCGGGGGGGAAGAGACCCAGTACTTC | CASSLVPSGGEETQYF
many | TRBJ2-7 | TRBV19 | - | TGTGCCAGTAGTGATCCTTCCAGAGCCTACGAGCAGTACTTC | CASSDPSRAYEQYF
many | TRBJ2-1 | TRBV6-1 | - | TGTGCCAGCAGCCTCACTACAGGTAACAATGAGCAGTTCTTC | CASSLTTGNNEQFF
many | TRBJ2-3 | TRBV12-3/TRBV12-4 | - | TGTGCCAGCAGTTTTAGTAGAGATACGCAGTATTTT | CASSFSRDTQYF
- | TRBJ2-7 | TRBV20-1 | - | TGCAGTGCTAGGTCTGCCCACAGCGGGCTCTTCGAGCAGTACTTC | CSARSAHSGLFEQYF
many | TRBJ1-2 | TRBV10-3 | - | TGTGCCATCAACGTGGACAGCAAATATGGCTACACCTTC | CAINVDSKYGYTF
many | TRBJ2-3 | TRBV4-2 | TRBD2 | TGTGCCAGCAGCCAAGTGGGGCCGGGGGGGTCTAGCACAGATACGCAGTATTTT | CASSQVGPGGSSTDTQYF
many | TRBJ2-1 | TRBV10-1 | TRBD2 | TGCGCCAGCAGCCTGGGACTAGCGGAGGGAGGGTACAATGAGCAGTTCTTC | CASSLGLAEGGYNEQFF
once | TRBJ1-5 | TRBV20-1 | - | TGCAGTTCTAGAGTAGGTACAGGAAGTCAGCCCCAGCATTTT | CSSRVGTGSQPQHF
many | TRBJ1-1 | TRBV2 | - | TGTGCCAGCACCCAGGGTAGAAGGAACACTGAAGCTTTCTTT | CASTQGRRNTEAFF
many | TRBJ1-1 | TRBV18 | TRBD1 | TGTGCCAGTCACCGGGACAGGGGACGGAACACTGAAGCTTTCTTT | CASHRDRGRNTEAFF
- | TRBJ2-7 | TRBV18 | - | TGTGCCAGCTCACCACGGTTGGGGAACTCCTACGAGCAGTACTTC | CASSPRLGNSYEQYF
many | TRBJ1-5 | TRBV10-2 | - | TGCGCCAGCAGTGACGGGAATCAGCCCCAGCATTTT | CASSDGNQPQHF
- | TRBJ1-2 | TRBV28 | - | TGTGCCAGCAGGCCGGTACAGAGTTATGGTTACACCTTC | CASRPVQSYGYTF
many | TRBJ1-1 | TRBV5-5 | TRBD1 | TGTGCCAGCAGGTTGGGGACAGGGAGTGCTGAAGCTTTCTTT | CASRLGTGSAEAFF
many | TRBJ1-3 | TRBV18 | TRBD1 | TGTGCCAGCTCACCCCTGGGACAGGGAAACTCTGGAAACACCATATATTTT | CASSPLGQGNSGNTIYF
- | TRBJ2-3 | TRBV15 | - | TGTGCCACCAGCAGTCCTCCCGGGGGTGCGAGAGATACGCAGTATTTT | CATSSPPGGARDTQYF
- | TRBJ2-2 | TRBV7-2 | - | TGTTCCAGCAGCTTAGCCCGTATGGCGGGAAACCGGGGGGAGCTGTTTTTT | CSSSLARMAGNRGELFF
few | TRBJ1-2 | TRBV6-1 | - | TGTGCCAGCGACGCCGGACGATCCGGGGGGGATGGCTACACCTTC | CASDAGRSGGDGYTF
many | TRBJ2-7 | TRBV20-1 | TRBD2 | TGCAGTGCTAGAGCCTCTAGCGGGAGGGCCTCGGAGCAGTACTTC | CSARASSGRASEQYF
many | TRBJ2-3 | TRBV28 | TRBD2 | TGTGCCAGCAGCAACGGACTAGCGGGAAACCCAACAGATACGCAGTATTTT | CASSNGLAGNPTDTQYF
medium-sized | TRBJ2-6 | TRBV4-1 | - | TGCGCCAGCAGCCAAGATCCGAGTACTGGGGCCAACGTCCTGACTTTC | CASSQDPSTGANVLTF